These 32 T cell receptor beta chains share one sample of origin, sequenced in a study of molecular identifiers for immune sequencing clone quantification (dated by TCRdb to the late 2010s). Library preparation used PCR. Reads for this sample came from an Illumina HiSeq 4000. In TCRdb, the public reads were trimmed at Q25 with fastp and aligned with MiXCR, with productive beta chains retained. CDR3 protein duplicates are merged, each entry listing the most common genes and DNA. The sample has over 600,000 distinct CDR3 sequences on record, 15% to 20% of them singletons. The leading ten clones occupy roughly 0.83% of the sample. The sample comprised naive CD8+ T cells from blood, with Jurkat cell RNA spiked in. The cell subset or site label, read with the paper, signifies: FACS-sorted CD8+CD4-CCR7+CD45RA+ naive T cells. These receptors came from a human donor in good health. Some libraries in this study had Jurkat cell RNA spiked in.

This clonotype was detected a few times. The rearrangement uses TRBV15 and TRBJ2-1, with D perhaps matching TRBD1 or TRBD2 (5 bases each). Germline V gene lookup returns CDR1 LNHNV and CDR2 YYDKDF (reference sequence). CDR3 length equals 16 residues. The V gene lost 5 bases and the J gene lost 1 base, with 15 bases spanning the gap. DNA for the CDR3: TGTGCCACCAGCCCGAGAACGGGGCCGTCCTACAATGAGCAGTTCTTC. It encodes CATSPRTGPSYNEQFF.

The genes are TRBV10-3 and TRBJ2-5; D is unclear. Germline assignment: CDR1 ENHRY and CDR2 SYGVKD. Trimming took off 2 bases at V and 4 bases at J, with 8 bases between the two ends. The CDR3 runs 13 residues. As DNA, the CDR3 is TGTGCCATCAGTGAGGGGATTGGAGAGACCCAGTACTTC. Protein: CAISEGIGETQYF.

Points on this clonotype: A read error may be the cause here, since a much bigger clone is one base away. The V and J genes are TRBV20-1 and TRBJ2-3, with D maybe TRBD1 (6 bases). CDR1 is DFQATT and CDR2 is SNEGSKA in the germline V gene (reference sequence). The CDR3 consists of 17 residues. CDR3 nucleotides: TGCAGTGCTAGAGACCAACAGCCCCGGGACAACACAGATACGCTGTATTTT. Encoded protein: CSARDQQPRDNTDTLYF.

Many counts were recorded for this clonotype. This sequence joins TRBV30 and TRBJ2-3; D is ambiguous. This CDR3 is built from 14 residues. The V and J ends lost 0 bases and 2 bases respectively, with 9 bases between them. Germline V gives CDR1 GTSNPN, CDR2 SVGIG (reference sequence). As DNA, the CDR3 is TGTGCCTGGAGTGTGGATACCTACACAGATACGCAGTATTTT. It specifies CAWSVDTYTDTQYF.

This clonotype was found many times. The chain is built from TRBV11-1 and TRBJ2-7, with 11 bases that match TRBD1. The CDR3 loop spans 15 amino acids. Germline V gives CDR1 SGHAT, CDR2 FQDESV (reference sequence). Germline trimming cut 5 bases from V and 4 bases from J; bases unmatched to any gene: 7. The DNA of the CDR3 is TGTGCCAGCAGCATCGGACAGGGGGCTGGATACGAGCAGTACTTC. This translates into CASSIGQGAGYEQYF. The full variable domain, its missing parts supplied by reference TRBV11-1 and TRBJ2-7, is EAEVAQSPRYKITEKSQAVAFWCDPISGHATLYWYRQILGQGPELLVQFQDESVVDDSQLPKDRFSAERLKGVDSTLKIQPAELGDSAMYLCASSIGQGAGYEQYFGPGTRLTVT.

The rearrangement links TRBV7-9 to TRBJ1-5; 7 nucleotides align to TRBD1. This CDR3 region has 16 residues. CDR1 SEHNR and CDR2 FQNEAQ come from the germline V gene (reference sequence). The V and J ends lost 1 base and 9 bases, in that order; junction bases with no gene match: 12. The CDR3 DNA follows: TGTGCCAGCAGCTTAGAGGTCCAGGGGGGGGGGGCGCCCCAGCATTTT. Translating gives CASSLEVQGGGAPQHF.

This clonotype came up many times. The V call is TRBV3-1, the J call TRBJ2-3; possibly TRBD1 for D (5 bases). The CDR3 totals 16 residues. Germline V lookup: CDR1 LGHDT, CDR2 YNNKEL (reference sequence). V lost 1 base to trimming and J lost 0 bases, with 11 bases between them. CDR3 DNA: TGTGCCAGCAGCCAAGTTGCAGGGTGGAGCACAGATACGCAGTATTTT. This encodes CASSQVAGWSTDTQYF.

V is TRBV19 and J is TRBJ1-5; 10 bases are a match to TRBD1. Germline values: CDR1 LNHDA, CDR2 SQIVND (reference sequence). The ends lost 6 bases at V and 5 bases at J; junction bases unmatched: 13. The CDR3 contains 17 residues. CDR3 sequence: CASRGTGAIPGHQPQHF. DNA of the CDR3: TGTGCCAGTAGGGGGACAGGGGCCATACCCGGGCATCAGCCCCAGCATTTT.

In this sample, this clonotype turned up many times. V usage is TRBV7-9 and J usage is TRBJ2-3; perhaps TRBD2 as D (7 bases). Per the germline V gene, CDR1 is SEHNR and CDR2 is FQNEAQ (reference sequence). The CDR3 is made up of 16 amino acids. Trimming took 3 bases from V and 3 from J, leaving 16 bases between them. The DNA of the CDR3 is TGTGCCAGCAGCTTCCCGTGGGGGGGGCTAACAGATACGCAGTATTTT. Translating gives CASSFPWGGLTDTQYF.

Many counts were recorded for this clonotype. The rearrangement uses TRBV7-9 and TRBJ2-7; D is unclear. V was cut by 5 bases and J by 0 bases, with 11 bases left in between. Germline-derived CDR1 and CDR2 are SEHNR and FQNEAQ (reference sequence). This CDR3 has 14 residues. CDR3 nucleotide sequence: TGTGCCAGCAGCCCGACGACTCCCTCCTACGAGCAGTACTTC. It is translated as CASSPTTPSYEQYF.

Concerning this clonotype: This may stem from a read error, because a much larger clone lies one nucleotide away. The gene calls are TRBV19 and TRBJ2-5; D possibly uses TRBD1 or TRBD2 (5 bases each). This CDR3 is built from 12 residues. CDR1 and CDR2 from the germline V gene are LNHDA and SQIVND (reference sequence). The CDR3 reads CATSGTQETRYF. CDR3 coding DNA: TGTGCCACATCCGGGACCCAAGAGACCCGGTACTTC.

As concerns this clonotype: Likely a read error: the CDR3 ends without its conserved phenylalanine or tryptophan. V and J are TRBV4-1 and TRBJ2-1; D unclear. V was trimmed by 0 bases and J by 7 bases, leaving 13 bases between them. This CDR3 comprises 15 residues. The germline V gene encodes CDR1 MGHRA and CDR2 YSYEKL. DNA of the CDR3: TGCGCCAGCAGCCAAGATAGGTCCAGGTCAAATGAGCAGTTCCTC. It translates to CASSQDRSRSNEQFL.

There are many counts of this clonotype. The chain has TRBV6-2 or TRBV6-3 and TRBJ2-7, with 9 bases matching TRBD1. The V gene end was trimmed by 8 bases and the J gene end by 3 bases; junction bases not matched to a gene: 5. CDR1 and CDR2 (germline): MNHEY, SVGEGT. CDR3 size: 13 residues. The CDR3 reads CASPDRGDYEQYF. The CDR3 DNA reads TGTGCCAGCCCCGACAGGGGGGACTACGAGCAGTACTTC.

This clonotype showed up many times. This chain uses TRBV6-2 or TRBV6-3 with TRBJ2-3; tentatively, D is TRBD2 (5 bases). This CDR3 comprises 12 residues. V was clipped by 6 bases and J by 6 bases, with 10 bases between them. Per the germline V gene, CDR1 is MNHEY and CDR2 is SVGEGT. The CDR3 DNA follows: TGTGCCAGCAGAGAGCGGTCCGATACGCAGTATTTT. It specifies CASRERSDTQYF.

Ten or more counts support this clonotype. The rearrangement uses TRBV7-9 and TRBJ2-5; 9 bases agree with TRBD1. With V trimmed by 5 bases and J by 5 bases, 15 bases remained unmatched. The CDR3 is 17 amino acids. Looked up from germline, CDR1 is SEHNR and CDR2 is FQNEAQ (reference sequence). The CDR3 here is CASSLKSGTGFPETQYF. CDR3 DNA sequence: TGTGCCAGCAGCCTAAAAAGCGGGACAGGGTTTCCGGAGACCCAGTACTTC.

There are many counts of this clonotype. The gene calls are TRBV14 and TRBJ2-7; D is perhaps TRBD1 (5 bases). The CDR3 loop spans 16 amino acids. Trimming left V 0 bases short and J 3 bases short, with 15 bases between. CDR1 and CDR2 from the germline V gene are SGHDN and FVKESK. This CDR3 is CASSQDWGRRNYEQYF. For the CDR3, the DNA is TGTGCCAGCAGCCAAGATTGGGGCAGGAGAAACTACGAGCAGTACTTC.

In this sample, this clonotype turned up many times. The J gene is TRBJ2-6, the V gene TRBV6-2 or TRBV6-3; 12 nucleotides match TRBD1. The junction had 12 bases not matched to a gene; V was cut back by 6 bases and J by 0 bases. CDR1 and CDR2 from the germline V gene are MNHEY and SVGEGT. The CDR3 totals 20 residues. CDR3 loop: CASSLPGQGAPGSGANVLTF. The CDR3 DNA follows: TGTGCCAGCAGCCTCCCGGGACAGGGGGCGCCCGGCTCTGGGGCCAACGTCCTGACTTTC.

This clonotype was recorded many times. J is TRBJ2-3 and V is TRBV7-6; possible D gene TRBD1, 5 bases. CDR1 is SGHVS, CDR2 FNYEAQ, per germline. The CDR3 loop spans 15 amino acids. With 1 base removed from V and 0 bases from J, the gap between germline ends came to 8 bases. The CDR3 sequence: CASSLGQISTDTQYF. As DNA, the CDR3 is TGTGCCAGCAGCTTAGGACAGATTAGCACAGATACGCAGTATTTT.

This clonotype has at least ten counts. The chain couples TRBV12-3 or TRBV12-4 to TRBJ2-3; possible D gene TRBD2, 6 bases. Trimming pared 7 bases from V and 4 bases from J, leaving 18 bases between. This CDR3 contains 15 residues. The CDR3 DNA reads TGTGCCAGCACTCTCGTTGGGGGAGGTTCAGATACGCAGTATTTT. It yields the protein CASTLVGGGSDTQYF.

This clonotype was counted many times. The chain couples TRBV9 to TRBJ1-3; tentatively, D is TRBD1 (6 bases). Germline V CDR1 and CDR2: SGDLS, YYNGEE. The ends were cut back, 0 bases at V and 9 bases at J, with 10 bases in the middle. This CDR3 is built from 13 residues. CDR3 in amino acids: CASSVGWGATIYF. CDR3 sequence (DNA): TGTGCCAGCAGCGTAGGGTGGGGGGCCACCATATATTTT.

This clonotype has a count of ten or more. The rearrangement uses TRBV24-1 and TRBJ2-3, with a weak D call TRBD2 (5 bases). In germline, CDR1 is KGHDR, CDR2 SFDVKD. The V end lost 4 bases, the J end lost 3 bases, and 7 bases lay between the germline ends. The CDR3 totals 13 residues. As DNA, the CDR3 is TGTGCCACCAGTGACCGACTAACAGATACGCAGTATTTT. This translates into CATSDRLTDTQYF.

Only a few counts were recorded for this clonotype. One end of the junction is discordant with germline, which a read error may explain. The chain links TRBV30 to TRBJ2-5, with TRBD2 identical over 9 bases. This CDR3 has 17 residues. CDR1 and CDR2 from the germline V gene are GTSNPN and SVGIG (reference sequence). The CDR3 coding sequence is TGCGCCTGGAGCCGACTAGCGGACCTTTCGATCCAAGAGACCCAGTACTTC. Residues: CAWSRLADLSIQETQYF.

This clonotype came up many times. The J gene is TRBJ2-1, the V gene TRBV20-1, with D hard to call. The CDR3 totals 15 residues. The V and J ends lost 0 bases and 4 bases respectively, with 13 bases between them. The germline V gene has CDR1 DFQATT and CDR2 SNEGSKA (reference sequence). The CDR3 DNA reads TGCAGTGCTAGAGAGGATGGTAAAACTTACAATGAGCAGTTCTTC. Amino acids: CSAREDGKTYNEQFF.

This clonotype was counted ten times or more. V gene TRBV12-3 or TRBV12-4 combines with J gene TRBJ2-1, with TRBD1 matching over 7 bases. This CDR3 spans 13 amino acids. J lost 4 bases, V lost 6 bases, and 3 bases had no gene match. This chain's CDR3 is CASSKDRYNEQFF. CDR3 bases: TGTGCCAGCAGCAAGGACAGGTACAATGAGCAGTTCTTC.

On this clonotype itself: A much larger clone differs from this one at a single base, so this may be a read error. The chain joins TRBV5-1 to TRBJ1-3; D not certain. The CDR3 totals 15 residues. Germline CDR1 reads SGHRS; CDR2 reads YFSETQ. CDR3 residues: CASSLSADSGHTIYF. In DNA form, the CDR3 reads TGCGCCAGCAGCTTGAGTGCCGACTCTGGACACACCATATATTTT.

The chain employs TRBV27 and TRBJ2-4; possibly TRBD1 for D (6 bases). The CDR3 consists of 16 residues. Trimming shortened V by 3 bases and J by 2 bases, and 14 bases separated the two germline ends. CDR1 and CDR2 from the germline V gene are MNHEY and SMNVEV (reference sequence). This CDR3 reads CASSFVPTGSKNIQYF. CDR3 in DNA: TGTGCCAGCAGTTTCGTTCCTACAGGGTCCAAAAACATTCAGTACTTC.

On this clonotype: A much larger clone lies a single base off, so this may be a read error. The conserved final phenylalanine or tryptophan is absent from the CDR3, which likely points to a read error. The J gene is TRBJ2-7, the V gene TRBV6-5, with D possibly matching TRBD1 (6 bases). CDR1 and CDR2 from the germline V gene are MNHEY and SVGAGI. V dropped 0 bases and J dropped 5 bases, with 11 bases sitting between them. CDR3 length: 14 residues. In DNA, the CDR3 is TGTGCCAGCAGTTACTCGGTCGGGGACAACGAGCAGTACCTC. This encodes CASSYSVGDNEQYL.

In this sample, this clonotype turned up many times. V gene TRBV19 combines with J gene TRBJ1-6, with unresolved D. From germline, CDR1 is LNHDA and CDR2 SQIVND (reference sequence). The CDR3 is 13 amino acids. V lost 5 bases and J 8 bases, leaving 10 bases between the germline ends. CDR3 region: CASSPYTDSPLHF. CDR3 sequence (DNA): TGTGCCAGTAGTCCTTACACGGATTCACCCCTCCACTTT.

A remark on this clonotype: A much larger clone lies a single base off, so this may be a read error. The J gene is TRBJ2-1, the V gene TRBV11-2, with D unclear. Germline lookup yields CDR1 SGHAT and CDR2 FQNNGV. CDR3 length equals 17 residues. The CDR3: CASSPLMLRSSYNEQSF. For the CDR3, the DNA is TGTGCCAGCAGCCCCCTGATGCTCCGGAGCTCCTACAATGAGCAGTCCTTC.

A few counts support this clonotype. The chain carries TRBV5-4 and TRBJ2-1; 9 nucleotides line up with TRBD2. This CDR3 region has 18 residues. Germline CDR1 SGHNT, CDR2 YYREEE (reference sequence). V gave up 0 bases and J gave up 7 bases; unmatched junction bases: 14. The CDR3 reads CASSLDPLVAGVLNEQFF. CDR3 in DNA: TGTGCCAGCAGCTTGGACCCGTTGGTAGCGGGAGTTCTGAATGAGCAGTTCTTC.

Worth noting for this clonotype: The conserved final phenylalanine or tryptophan is absent from the CDR3, which likely points to a read error. This chain uses TRBV6-2 or TRBV6-3 with TRBJ1-1; D is ambiguous. The CDR3 spans 14 residues. Germline assignment: CDR1 MNHEY and CDR2 SVGEGT. V gave up 2 bases and J gave up 4 bases, with 11 bases separating them. The CDR3 region is CASSYPTTGTEAFL. The CDR3 DNA is TGTGCCAGCAGTTACCCAACAACTGGCACTGAAGCTTTCCTT.

V gene TRBV30 combines with J gene TRBJ2-1; TRBD1 matches 7 bases. The V segment lost 2 bases and the J segment 4 bases; nucleotides outside the gene matches: 8. Germline V gives CDR1 GTSNPN, CDR2 SVGIG (reference sequence). The CDR3 contains 15 residues. CDR3 DNA: TGTGCCTGGAGTTCCTCGGGACAGTTGTACAATGAGCAGTTCTTC. Translating it yields CAWSSSGQLYNEQFF.